One sample yielded the 17 T cell receptor beta chains listed below, sequenced in a study of PD-1 blockade in classical Hodgkin lymphoma. TCRdb keeps only in-frame clones here, not all; method: immunoSEQ multiplex PCR. This table holds approximately 60,000 clones, about nine tenths found once. After autologous stem cell transplantation all patients relapsed, and prior brentuximab vedotin exposure differed between cohorts. Sequenced material: peripheral blood mononuclear cells (PBMCs), taken at baseline. These receptors were taken from a human donor with classical Hodgkin lymphoma.

The chain links TRBV27 to TRBJ2-1; the match to TRBD2 covers 8 bases. This CDR3 is built from 19 residues. J was trimmed by 0 bases and V by 2 bases; bases with no gene match: 12. The V gene's germline CDR1 is MNHEY and CDR2 SMNVEV (reference sequence). CDR3 sequence: CASSLRSSGTSSSYNEQFF. In DNA, the CDR3 is TGTGCCAGCAGTTTAAGGAGTAGCGGGACTTCAAGCTCCTACAATGAGCAGTTCTTC.

The V gene is TRBV5-4, the J gene TRBJ1-1; D is unresolved. Trimming shortened V by 0 bases and J by 6 bases, and 15 bases separated the two germline ends. The germline V gene encodes CDR1 SGHNT and CDR2 YYREEE (reference sequence). The CDR3 is made up of 15 amino acids. CDR3 in amino acids: CASSLVGRGSAEAFF. CDR3 bases: TGTGCCAGCAGCTTGGTCGGCAGAGGATCGGCTGAAGCTTTCTTT.

The J gene is TRBJ2-3, the V gene TRBV27; D is unresolved. The V end was cut by 5 bases, the J end by 4 bases, with 7 bases between. CDR3 length: 12 amino acids. CDR1 is MNHEY and CDR2 is SMNVEV in the germline V gene (reference sequence). CDR3 DNA sequence: TGTGCCAGCAGTACGGGTCCAGATACGCAGTATTTT. Translating gives CASSTGPDTQYF.

The chain links TRBV11-2 to TRBJ2-5; 16 bases map to TRBD2. The CDR3 runs to 18 residues. Germline V gene data show CDR1 as SGHAT and CDR2 as FQNNGV. V was clipped by 3 bases and J by 7 bases; unmatched bases: 11. In nucleotides, the CDR3 is TGTGCCAGCAGCTTCTCCGGGACTAGCGGGGGGGCCGGAGGGACCCAGTACTTC. Its protein product is CASSFSGTSGGAGGTQYF.

This clone was counted once. The chain recombines TRBV19 with TRBJ1-5; 7 bases fit TRBD1. CDR3 length: 13 amino acids. The germline CDR1 and CDR2 sequences are LNHDA and SQIVND (reference sequence). In nucleotides, the CDR3 is TGTGCTCAAGGGGGCCCTAACAATCAGCCCCAGCATTTT. Protein: CAQGGPNNQPQHF. The full variable domain, its missing parts supplied by reference TRBV19 and TRBJ1-5, is DGGITQSPKYLFRKEGQNVTLSCEQNLNHDAMYWYRQDPGQGLRLIYYSQIVNDFQKGDIAEGYSVSREKKESFPLTVTSAQKNPTAFYLCAQGGPNNQPQHFGDGTRLSIL.

The chain is built from TRBV11-1 and TRBJ1-1; D gene uncertain. Germline lookup yields CDR1 SGHAT and CDR2 FQDESV (reference sequence). This CDR3 comprises 11 residues. Trimming removed 4 bases at V and 4 bases at J, with 4 bases between. The CDR3 sequence: CASSWGTEAFF. For the CDR3, the DNA is TGTGCCAGCAGCTGGGGCACTGAAGCTTTCTTT.

This sequence joins TRBV7-3 and TRBJ2-1, with 7 nucleotides matching TRBD1. J was trimmed by 0 bases and V by 2 bases; bases with no gene match: 4. The CDR3 runs to 16 residues. Germline CDR1 SGHTA, CDR2 FQGTGA. CDR3 nucleotides: TGTGCCAGCAGCTTACGGACAGGAAGCTCCTACAATGAGCAGTTCTTC. Its protein product is CASSLRTGSSYNEQFF.

This chain links TRBV18 with TRBJ2-2; 11 nucleotides agree with TRBD1. After removal of 4 bases from V and 4 bases from J, the junction contained 8 bases not matched to a gene. The CDR3 consists of 17 residues. Germline assignment: CDR1 KGHSH and CDR2 LQKENI. CDR3 loop: CASSLRTGGGSTGELFF. The CDR3 DNA follows: TGTGCCAGCTCACTACGGACAGGGGGCGGTAGCACCGGGGAGCTGTTTTTT.

The chain recombines TRBV6-5 with TRBJ2-1, with 7 bases fitting TRBD1. The CDR3 loop spans 14 amino acids. V shed 5 bases and J 3 bases; nucleotides not matched to a gene: 4. CDR1 and CDR2 from the germline V gene are MNHEY and SVGAGI. CDR3 nucleotide sequence: TGTGCCAGCAGTCCCCGGGACAGCTACAATGAGCAGTTCTTC. Translated: CASSPRDSYNEQFF.

The chain joins TRBV2 to TRBJ2-5; 9 bases line up with TRBD1. The germline V gene encodes CDR1 SNHLY and CDR2 FYNNEI. The CDR3 length is 14 residues. After removal of 9 bases from V and 11 bases from J, the junction contained 16 bases not matched to a gene. The CDR3 sequence is CASVLGQGRREQYF. As DNA, the CDR3 is TGTGCCAGTGTCCTAGGACAGGGGAGGAGGGAGCAGTACTTC.

The gene calls are TRBV15 and TRBJ2-7; D assignment may be TRBD1 or TRBD2 (6 bases each). Germline V gives CDR1 LNHNV, CDR2 YYDKDF (reference sequence). The CDR3 contains 16 residues. V gave up 0 bases and J gave up 6 bases, with 18 bases separating them. The CDR3 spells CATSREGGGFVREQYF. The CDR3 DNA is TGTGCCACCAGCAGAGAGGGGGGCGGGTTTGTTCGCGAGCAGTACTTC.

The chain carries TRBV7-8 and TRBJ1-5; D uncertain. Looked up from germline, CDR1 is SGHVS and CDR2 is FQNEAQ. This CDR3 spans 13 amino acids. Trimming shortened V by 5 bases and J by 8 bases, and 13 bases separated the two germline ends. The CDR3 here is CASSALMWEPQHF. The CDR3 coding sequence is TGTGCCAGCAGCGCCCTAATGTGGGAGCCCCAGCATTTT.

The gene calls are TRBV6-5 and TRBJ2-5; 9 nucleotides match TRBD2. The CDR3 sequence is 14 residues long. Germline V gene lookup returns CDR1 MNHEY and CDR2 SVGAGI. Trimming took 6 bases from V and 5 from J; bases not matched to a gene: 7. This CDR3 reads CASSGLAGWETQYF. The CDR3 coding sequence is TGTGCCAGCAGCGGCCTAGCGGGGTGGGAGACCCAGTACTTC.

The rearrangement uses TRBV11-2 and TRBJ1-1; no firm D call. The CDR3 contains 15 residues. V was trimmed by 2 bases and J by 0 bases, leaving 10 bases between them. CDR1 is SGHAT, CDR2 FQNNGV, per germline. Here the CDR3 reads CASSLFGRVNTEAFF. CDR3 in DNA: TGTGCCAGCAGCTTATTCGGACGGGTGAACACTGAAGCTTTCTTT.

The gene calls are TRBV19 and TRBJ1-1, with 7 bases aligning to TRBD1. The CDR3 totals 13 residues. V dropped 5 bases and J dropped 3; count of bases not matched to a gene: 3. Germline loops: CDR1 LNHDA, CDR2 SQIVND (reference sequence). The CDR3 nucleotides are TGTGCCAGTAGTTTTACAGGGGACACTGAAGCTTTCTTT. Protein: CASSFTGDTEAFF.

The rearrangement uses TRBV5-1 and TRBJ1-5; D is perhaps TRBD1 (5 bases). CDR1 is SGHRS, CDR2 YFSETQ, per germline. The CDR3 contains 14 residues. V dropped 4 bases and J dropped 2 bases, with 10 bases sitting between them. The CDR3 DNA reads TGCGCCAGCAGCGAAGGACAAGGCAATCAGCCCCAGCATTTT. Translation gives CASSEGQGNQPQHF.

V gene TRBV28 combines with J gene TRBJ2-3; no reliable D call. Looked up from germline, CDR1 is MDHEN and CDR2 is SYDVKM. V was trimmed by 5 bases and J by 1 base, leaving 4 bases between them. The CDR3 consists of 12 residues. CDR3 region: CASSAGTDTQYF. As DNA, the CDR3 is TGTGCCAGCAGTGCGGGCACAGATACGCAGTATTTT.